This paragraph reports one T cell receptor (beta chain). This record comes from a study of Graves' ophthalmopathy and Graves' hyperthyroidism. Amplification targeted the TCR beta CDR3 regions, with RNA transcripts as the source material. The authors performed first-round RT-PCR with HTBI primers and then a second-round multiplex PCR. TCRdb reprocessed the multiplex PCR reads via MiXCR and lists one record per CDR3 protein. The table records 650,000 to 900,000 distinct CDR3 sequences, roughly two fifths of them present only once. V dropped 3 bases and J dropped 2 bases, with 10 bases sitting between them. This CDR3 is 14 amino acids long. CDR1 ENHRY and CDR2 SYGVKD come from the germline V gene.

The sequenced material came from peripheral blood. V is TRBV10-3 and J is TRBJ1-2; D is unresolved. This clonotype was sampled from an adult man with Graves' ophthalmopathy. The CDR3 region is CAISDPRRNYGYTF. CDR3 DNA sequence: TGTGCCATCAGTGACCCAAGGAGGAACTATGGCTACACCTTC.